This TCR beta chain was obtained from a study of blood T cell repertoires in COVID-19. Turning to the study itself: Specimens from acute and convalescent COVID-19 originated in the United States, Italy and Spain.

Germline values: CDR1 SGHNT, CDR2 YENEEA. The CDR3 sequence is 16 residues long. J was trimmed by 3 bases and V by 1 base; bases with no gene match: 8. Study processing details: Nucleated cell number was recorded as an estimate derived from reference gene primer amplification. The method was immunoSEQ multiplex PCR; TCRdb's version includes in-frame clones alone and lacks a portion of them. V and J calls and clone size are given by that table; D and trimming were obtained from the DNA. This sample has around 120,000 clones, with roughly nine tenths found just once. The chain is built from TRBV11-3 and TRBJ2-5; 7 bases agree with TRBD1. The receptor's source is a human donor in a cohort sampled during active COVID-19. The specimen sequenced was peripheral blood. The CDR3 reads CASSLAAGGSEETQYF. The DNA for the CDR3 is TGTGCCAGCAGCTTAGCCGCAGGGGGTTCAGAAGAGACCCAGTACTTC.